This T cell receptor beta chain was documented in a study of blood T cell repertoires in COVID-19. Study as a whole: The samples span acute and convalescent COVID-19 from the United States, Italy and Spain. PBMCs, B-cell-depleted T cells, or T cells provided the cDNA or gDNA that made up the material.

Original data processing: Amplifying reference gene primers gave estimates of nucleated cell counts. Some clones are missing from TCRdb's copy, which holds only in-frame ones; the method was immunoSEQ multiplex PCR. V and J calls and clone size are as listed in that table; D and trimming were resolved from the DNA. The sample consists of around 140,000 clones, 82% of them appearing once. The TCR was taken from a human donor with acute or convalescent COVID-19. The donor label of this sample is uncertain. Sequencing was carried out using peripheral blood.

The CDR3 is CASSSRSGTGAPETQYF. The CDR3 coding sequence is TGTGCCAGCAGCTCCCGTTCCGGGACAGGGGCGCCGGAGACCCAGTACTTC. The chain links TRBV13 to TRBJ2-5; 10 nucleotides line up with TRBD1. Germline V gives CDR1 PRHDT, CDR2 FYEKMQ (reference sequence). After removal of 4 bases from V and 5 bases from J, the junction contained 13 bases not matched to a gene. CDR3 length equals 17 residues.